The clone carrying this TCR beta chain was seen repeatedly, ten times or more. The target antigen is unknown. These data belong to a study of Graves' ophthalmopathy and Graves' hyperthyroidism. On the study more broadly: Peripheral blood sampling preceded any treatment and occurred at initial diagnosis. Study-level findings and limits: Predictions made by the model for ophthalmopathy progression reached just over 70% sensitivity and less than 80% specificity. The 13-signature model separated ophthalmopathy from stable hyperthyroidism at around 90% sensitivity and around 77% specificity.

Orbital computed tomography, together with clinical symptoms, serum thyroxine, TRAb and thyroid ultrasound, was used for diagnosis. Scientists amplified the TCR beta CDR3 regions from RNA transcripts. RT-PCR with HTBI primers came first, then second-round multiplex PCR. TCRdb re-derived calls from the multiplex PCR reads in MiXCR, one entry per CDR3 protein. Here the sample spans about 180,000 distinct CDR3 sequences, about 40% being singletons. Trimming cost V 4 bases and J 2 bases, with 14 bases left between them. The CDR3 has 15 amino acids. Germline CDR1 is PRHDT and CDR2 is FYEKMQ (reference sequence).

The sequenced material came from peripheral blood. V is TRBV13 and J is TRBJ2-5, with a tentative D call TRBD2 (6 bases). The TCR sequence derives from a woman in her forties with Graves' ophthalmopathy. The CDR3 DNA reads as TGTGCCAGCAGCTCAAGGAACGGGGGACAAGAGACCCAGTACTTC. Translation: CASSSRNGGQETQYF. The full variable domain, completed using reference TRBV13 and TRBJ2-5, is AAGVIQSPRHLIKEKRETATLKCYPIPRHDTVYWYQQGPGQDPQFLISFYEKMQSDKGSIPDRFSAQQFSDYHSELNMSSLELGDSALYFCASSSRNGGQETQYFGPGTRLLVL.